This T cell receptor (beta chain) was captured in a study of molecular identifiers for immune sequencing clone quantification. In the study overall: Four of five RNA aliquots from around 18,000 or 91,000 naive CD8 T cells were sequenced. Study-wide findings and caveats: Clonotypes topping 20 RNA copies carried over 97% of effector molecules but under 1% of naive ones.

TCRdb used MiXCR to reprocess the PCR reads, holding one entry per CDR3 protein. The sample includes tens of thousands of distinct CDR3 sequences, about a fifth seen only once; the top ten take roughly 7.7%. The sample holds many counts of this clonotype. The antigen is unknown. This CDR3 is 15 amino acids long. J gave up 11 bases and V 5 bases, and 17 bases lay outside the gene matches. Per the germline V gene, CDR1 is SGHVS and CDR2 is FNYEAQ. Sequencing input: naive CD8+ T cells from blood, with Jurkat cell RNA spiked in. Subset denoted: FACS-sorted CD8+CD4-CCR7+CD45RA+ naive T cells. The J gene is TRBJ1-1, the V gene TRBV7-6; TRBD1 matches at 7 bases. The sequence was obtained from a human donor in good health. Some libraries in this study had Jurkat cell RNA spiked in. CDR3 coding DNA: TGTGCCAGCAGCCCAGGGGGGGTTTATGGGGGAAAGGCTTTCTTT. As protein: CASSPGGVYGGKAFF.